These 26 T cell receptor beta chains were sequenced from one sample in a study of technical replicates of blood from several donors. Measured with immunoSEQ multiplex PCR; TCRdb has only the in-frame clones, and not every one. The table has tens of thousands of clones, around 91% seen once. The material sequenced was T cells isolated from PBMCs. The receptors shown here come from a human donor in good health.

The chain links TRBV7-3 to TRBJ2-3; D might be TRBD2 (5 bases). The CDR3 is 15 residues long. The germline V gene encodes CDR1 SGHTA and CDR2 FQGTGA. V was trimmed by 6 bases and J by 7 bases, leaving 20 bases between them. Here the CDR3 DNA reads TGTGCCAGCAGGATTACTAGATACCCCACCTATACGCAGTATTTT. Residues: CASRITRYPTYTQYF. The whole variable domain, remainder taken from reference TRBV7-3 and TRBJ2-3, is GAGVSQTPSNKVTEKGKYVELRCDPISGHTALYWYRQSLGQGPEFLIYFQGTGAADDSGLPNDRFFAVRPEGSVSTLKIQRTERGDSAVYLCASRITRYPTYTQYFGPGTRLTVL.

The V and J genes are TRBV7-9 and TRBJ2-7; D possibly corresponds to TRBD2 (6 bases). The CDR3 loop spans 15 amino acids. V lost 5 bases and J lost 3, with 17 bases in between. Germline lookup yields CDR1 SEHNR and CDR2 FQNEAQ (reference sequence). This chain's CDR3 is CASSSTGTRVYEQYF. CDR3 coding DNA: TGTGCCAGCAGCAGCACCGGGACTCGTGTCTACGAGCAGTACTTC.

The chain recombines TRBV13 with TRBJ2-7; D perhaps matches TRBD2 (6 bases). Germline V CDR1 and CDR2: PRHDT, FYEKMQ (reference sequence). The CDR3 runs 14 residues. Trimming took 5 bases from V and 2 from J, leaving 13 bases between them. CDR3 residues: CASSRSGETYEQYF. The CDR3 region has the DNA TGTGCCAGCAGCCGATCGGGGGAGACCTACGAGCAGTACTTC.

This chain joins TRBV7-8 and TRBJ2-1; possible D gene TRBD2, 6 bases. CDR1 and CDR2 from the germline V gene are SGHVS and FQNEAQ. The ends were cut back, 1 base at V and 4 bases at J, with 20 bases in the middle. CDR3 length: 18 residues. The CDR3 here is CASSLGARPSAIYNEQFF. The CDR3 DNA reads TGTGCCAGCAGCTTAGGGGCCCGGCCTAGCGCGATTTACAATGAGCAGTTCTTC.

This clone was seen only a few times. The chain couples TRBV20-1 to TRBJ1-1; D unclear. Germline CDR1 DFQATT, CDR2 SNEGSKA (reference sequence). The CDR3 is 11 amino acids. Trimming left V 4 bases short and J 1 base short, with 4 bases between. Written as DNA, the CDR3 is TGCAGTGCTAATCAGAACACTGAAGCTTTCTTT. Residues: CSANQNTEAFF.

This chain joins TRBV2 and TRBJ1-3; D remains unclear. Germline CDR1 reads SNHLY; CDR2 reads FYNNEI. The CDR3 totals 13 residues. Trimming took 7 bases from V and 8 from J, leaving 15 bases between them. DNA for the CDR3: TGTGCCAGCAAGGAGACTTGGGGAGACACCATATATTTT. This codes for CASKETWGDTIYF.

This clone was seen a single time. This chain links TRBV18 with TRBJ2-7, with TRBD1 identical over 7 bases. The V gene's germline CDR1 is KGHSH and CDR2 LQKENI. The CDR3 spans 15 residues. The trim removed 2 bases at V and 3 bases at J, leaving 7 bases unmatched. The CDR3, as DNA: TGTGCCAGCTCACCAACCTATGGGACAGTCTACGAGCAGTACTTC. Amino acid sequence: CASSPTYGTVYEQYF.

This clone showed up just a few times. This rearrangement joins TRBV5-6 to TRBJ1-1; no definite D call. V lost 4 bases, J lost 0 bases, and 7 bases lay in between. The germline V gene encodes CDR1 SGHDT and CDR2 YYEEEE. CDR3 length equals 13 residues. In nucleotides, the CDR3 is TGTGCCAGCAGCAGATACATGAACACTGAAGCTTTCTTT. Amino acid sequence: CASSRYMNTEAFF.

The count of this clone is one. Written as DNA, the CDR3 is TGTGCCAGCAGTGACAGGACTGAAGCTTTCTTT. The encoded protein is CASSDRTEAFF. V usage is TRBV6-1 and J usage is TRBJ1-1, with D unclear. The ends were cut back, 3 bases at V and 5 bases at J, with 4 bases in the middle. This CDR3 contains 11 residues. Germline V lookup: CDR1 MNHNS, CDR2 SASEGT.

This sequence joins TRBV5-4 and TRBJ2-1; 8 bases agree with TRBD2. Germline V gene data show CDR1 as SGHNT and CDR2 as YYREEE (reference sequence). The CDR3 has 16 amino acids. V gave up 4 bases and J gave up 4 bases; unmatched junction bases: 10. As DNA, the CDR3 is TGTGCCAGCAGCGACGTTCTCCGGGAGGGATACAATGAGCAGTTCTTC. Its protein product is CASSDVLREGYNEQFF.

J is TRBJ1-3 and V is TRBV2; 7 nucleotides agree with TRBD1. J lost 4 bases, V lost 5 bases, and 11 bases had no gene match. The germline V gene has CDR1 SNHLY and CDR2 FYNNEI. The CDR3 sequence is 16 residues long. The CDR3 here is CASSQYRGGSGNTIYF. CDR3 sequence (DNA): TGTGCCAGCAGTCAATACAGGGGTGGTTCGGGAAACACCATATATTTT. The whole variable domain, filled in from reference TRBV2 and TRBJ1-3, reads EPEVTQTPSHQVTQMGQEVILRCVPISNHLYFYWYRQILGQKVEFLVSFYNNEISEKSEIFDDQFSVERPDGSNFTLKIRSTKLEDSAMYFCASSQYRGGSGNTIYFGEGSWLTVV.

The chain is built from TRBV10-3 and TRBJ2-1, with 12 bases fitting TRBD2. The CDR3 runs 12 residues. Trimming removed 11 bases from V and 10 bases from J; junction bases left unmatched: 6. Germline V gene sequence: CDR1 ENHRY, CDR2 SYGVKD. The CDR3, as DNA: TGTGCCGCTAGCGGGAGGGCCACCGAGCAGTTCTTC. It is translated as CAASGRATEQFF.

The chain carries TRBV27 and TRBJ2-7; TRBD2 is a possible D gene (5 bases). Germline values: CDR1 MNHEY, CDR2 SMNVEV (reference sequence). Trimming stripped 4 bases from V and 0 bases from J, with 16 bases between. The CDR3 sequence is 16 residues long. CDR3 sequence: CASSSGFGFLSYEQYF. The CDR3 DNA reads TGTGCCAGCAGTTCGGGGTTCGGGTTCCTCTCCTACGAGCAGTACTTC.

The CDR3 region is CATRRGRLEKLFF. DNA for the CDR3: TGTGCCACCAGGCGGGGGCGCCTCGAAAAACTGTTTTTT. The J gene is TRBJ1-4, the V gene TRBV19; tentative D call: TRBD1 (6 bases). The germline CDR1 and CDR2 sequences are LNHDA and SQIVND (reference sequence). The V end lost 10 bases, the J end lost 8 bases, and 17 bases lay between the germline ends. The CDR3 totals 13 residues.

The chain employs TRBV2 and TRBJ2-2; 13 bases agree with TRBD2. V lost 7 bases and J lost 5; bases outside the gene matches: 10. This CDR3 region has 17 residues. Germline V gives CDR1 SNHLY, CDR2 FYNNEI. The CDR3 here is CASTRLAGGLGTGELFF. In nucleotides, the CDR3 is TGTGCCAGCACCAGACTAGCGGGGGGTTTGGGGACCGGGGAGCTGTTTTTT.

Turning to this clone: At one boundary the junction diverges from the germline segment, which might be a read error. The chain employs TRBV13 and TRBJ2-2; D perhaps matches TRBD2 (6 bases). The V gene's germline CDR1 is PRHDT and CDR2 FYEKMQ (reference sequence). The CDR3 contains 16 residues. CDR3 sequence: CASTLSSLGGNGELFF. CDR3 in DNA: TGTGCCAGCACCTTATCTAGCCTCGGAGGGAATGGGGAGCTGTTTTTT. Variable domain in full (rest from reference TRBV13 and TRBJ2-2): AAGVIQSPRHLIKEKRETATLKCYPIPRHDTVYWYQQGPGQDPQFLISFYEKMQSDKGSIPDRFSAQQFSDYHSELNMSSLELGDSALYFCASTLSSLGGNGELFFGEGSRLTVL.

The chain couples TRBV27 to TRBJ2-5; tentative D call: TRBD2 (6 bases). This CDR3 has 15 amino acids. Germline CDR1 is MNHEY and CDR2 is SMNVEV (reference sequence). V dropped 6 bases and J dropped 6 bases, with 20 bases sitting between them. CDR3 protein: CASSSLGQGGKTQYF. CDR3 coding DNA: TGTGCCAGCAGCTCGCTAGGACAAGGCGGGAAGACCCAGTACTTC.

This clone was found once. The DNA for the CDR3 is TGTGCCAGCAGGTCTACGGACAGGGTCGGCACTGAAGCTTTCTTT. Translated, it gives CASRSTDRVGTEAFF. This sequence joins TRBV6-1 and TRBJ1-1; 8 bases agree with TRBD1. V trimming: 6 bases; J trimming: 4 bases; junction bases outside the gene matches: 10. The CDR3 totals 15 residues. Germline CDR1 MNHNS, CDR2 SASEGT.

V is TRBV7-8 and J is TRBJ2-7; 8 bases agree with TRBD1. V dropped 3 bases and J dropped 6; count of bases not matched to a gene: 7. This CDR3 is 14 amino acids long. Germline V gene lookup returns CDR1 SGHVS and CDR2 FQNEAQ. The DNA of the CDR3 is TGTGCCAGCAGCTTGCAGGGGGCCCCCCGCGAGCAGTACTTC. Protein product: CASSLQGAPREQYF. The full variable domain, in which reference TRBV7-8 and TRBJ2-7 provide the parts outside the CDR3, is GAGVSQSPRYKVAKRGQDVALRCDPISGHVSLFWYQQALGQGPEFLTYFQNEAQLDKSGLPSDRFFAERPEGSVSTLKIQRTQQEDSAVYLCASSLQGAPREQYFGPGTRLTVT.

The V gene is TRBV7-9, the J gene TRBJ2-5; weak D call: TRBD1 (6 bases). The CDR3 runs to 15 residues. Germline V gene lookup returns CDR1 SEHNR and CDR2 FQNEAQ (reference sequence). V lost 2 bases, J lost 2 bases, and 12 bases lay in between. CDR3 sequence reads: CASSLSTGSQETQYF. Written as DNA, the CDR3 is TGTGCCAGCAGCTTAAGTACAGGGTCACAAGAGACCCAGTACTTC.

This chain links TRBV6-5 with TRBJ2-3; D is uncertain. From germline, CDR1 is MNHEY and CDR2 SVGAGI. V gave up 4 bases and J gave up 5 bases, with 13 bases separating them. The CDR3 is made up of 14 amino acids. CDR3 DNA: TGTGCCAGCAGTTTTACGTCAGAAGAAGATACGCAGTATTTT. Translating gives CASSFTSEEDTQYF.

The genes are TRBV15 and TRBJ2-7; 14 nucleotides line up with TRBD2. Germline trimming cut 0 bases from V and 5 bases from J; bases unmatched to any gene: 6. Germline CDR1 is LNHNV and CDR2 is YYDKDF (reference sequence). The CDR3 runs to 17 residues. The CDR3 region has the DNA TGTGCCACCAGCAGAGAAGGGACTAGCGGGAGAATCGACGAGCAGTACTTC. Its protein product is CATSREGTSGRIDEQYF.

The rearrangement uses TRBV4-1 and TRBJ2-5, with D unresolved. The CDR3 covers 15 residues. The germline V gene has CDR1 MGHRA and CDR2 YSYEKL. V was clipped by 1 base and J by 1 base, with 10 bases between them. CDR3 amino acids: CASSQVIVVQETQYF. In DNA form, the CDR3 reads TGCGCCAGCAGCCAAGTTATCGTAGTCCAAGAGACCCAGTACTTC.

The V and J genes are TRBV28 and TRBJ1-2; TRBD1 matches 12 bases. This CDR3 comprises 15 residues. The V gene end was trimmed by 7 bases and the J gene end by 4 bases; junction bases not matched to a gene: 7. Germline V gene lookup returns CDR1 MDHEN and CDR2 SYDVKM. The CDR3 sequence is CASNPAGQGAYGYTF. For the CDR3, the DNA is TGTGCCAGCAACCCGGCGGGACAGGGGGCCTATGGCTACACCTTC.

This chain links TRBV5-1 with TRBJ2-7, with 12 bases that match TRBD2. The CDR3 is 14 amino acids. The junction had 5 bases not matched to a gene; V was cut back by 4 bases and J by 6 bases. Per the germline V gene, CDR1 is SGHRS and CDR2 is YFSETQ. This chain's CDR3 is CASSPTSGSSEQYF. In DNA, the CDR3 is TGCGCCAGCAGCCCGACTAGCGGGAGCTCCGAGCAGTACTTC.

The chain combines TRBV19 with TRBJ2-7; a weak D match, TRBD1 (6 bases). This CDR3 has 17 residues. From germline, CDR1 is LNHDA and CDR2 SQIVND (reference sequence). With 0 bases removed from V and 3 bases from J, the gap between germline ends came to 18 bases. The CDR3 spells CASSIDLGGQIFYEQYF. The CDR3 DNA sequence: TGTGCCAGTAGTATAGACCTAGGTGGACAGATCTTCTACGAGCAGTACTTC.